These T cell receptor beta chains were read from a single sample in a study of post-analysis software for immune sequencing data. TCRdb reprocessed the PCR reads via MiXCR and lists one record per CDR3 protein. Of fewer than 700,000 distinct CDR3 sequences listed, roughly 46% are singletons. Sequencing was performed on blood. The receptors come from a girl aged 10 to 17 with multiple sclerosis. The CDR3 runs from the conserved cysteine through the conserved F or W. A D gene is named only where the DNA matches it firmly. Size is stated for part of the rows, as once, few or many counts, or as a class when the clone is expanded.

J gene	clone size	D gene	V gene	CDR3 DNA	CDR3 protein
TRBJ2-7	few	TRBD1	TRBV7-2	TGTGCCAGCAGCTACGTGGGACAGAAAAGCTACGAGCAGTACTTC	CASSYVGQKSYEQYF
TRBJ1-2	few	NA	TRBV7-2	TGTGCCAGCAGCTTAGTGACAGTGAACTATGGCTACACCTTC	CASSLVTVNYGYTF
TRBJ2-1	few	TRBD2	TRBV7-3	TGTGCCAGCAGCCCCTGGAGGACTAGCGGGGCTAGCTCCTACAATGAGCAGTTCTTC	CASSPWRTSGASSYNEQFF
TRBJ2-5	few	TRBD2	TRBV7-2	TGTGCCAGCAGATTGAAGCGGGGTCAAGAGACCCAGTACTTC	CASRLKRGQETQYF
TRBJ2-7	few	TRBD1	TRBV29-1	TGCAGCGTTGGGAAGGGGGCGAGCGACGAGCAGTACTTC	CSVGKGASDEQYF
TRBJ2-7	NA	TRBD1	TRBV7-6	TGTGCCAGCAGCCCGACAGGGCGGTCGGACTACGAGCAGTACTTC	CASSPTGRSDYEQYF
TRBJ1-1	NA	NA	TRBV20-1	TGCAGTGCCGCGGACAGCTGGAGGACTGAAGCTTTCTTT	CSAADSWRTEAFF
TRBJ1-5	NA	NA	TRBV20-1	TGCAGTGCCGGAACAGGTTACAATCAGCCCCAGCATTTT	CSAGTGYNQPQHF
TRBJ1-2	NA	TRBD1	TRBV7-6	TGTGCCAGCAGCCTCCTTGCCGGACAGGGGGTCTATGGCTACACCTTC	CASSLLAGQGVYGYTF
TRBJ1-4	NA	NA	TRBV12-3/TRBV12-4	TGTGCCAGCAGTTTACAGTCAGGGTCCCGGGAAAAACTGTTTTTT	CASSLQSGSREKLFF
TRBJ1-2	NA	NA	TRBV27	TGTGCCAGCAGTTTATCGTGGCAGCTTAACTATGGCTACACCTTC	CASSLSWQLNYGYTF
TRBJ2-7	NA	TRBD2	TRBV11-2	TGTGCCAGCAGCTTAGAGGCGGGAGGCAGCTCCTACGAGCAGTACTTC	CASSLEAGGSSYEQYF
TRBJ2-1	NA	TRBD2	TRBV7-9	TGTGCCAGCAGCTTAACTGATTGGCGGGAGGGCCAGTTTGAGCAGTTCTTC	CASSLTDWREGQFEQFF
TRBJ2-7	few	NA	TRBV10-2	TGCGCCAGCAGTGAGATTACAGGGAACGAGCAGTACTTC	CASSEITGNEQYF
TRBJ2-7	few	NA	TRBV5-1	TGCGCCAGCAGCACGGACAGCCACGAGCAGTACTTC	CASSTDSHEQYF
TRBJ1-1	NA	NA	TRBV7-9	TGTGCCAGCAGCTTAGGTCCGGCCTACACTGAAGCTTTCTTT	CASSLGPAYTEAFF
TRBJ2-5	once	NA	TRBV14	TGTGCCGGCAGCCCCAATTTCAGTGAGACCCAGTACTTC	CAGSPNFSETQYF
TRBJ2-7	NA	TRBD1	TRBV5-6	TGTGCCAGCAGCTTTTACAGGGGCGACTACGAGCAGTACTTC	CASSFYRGDYEQYF
TRBJ1-2	NA	NA	TRBV5-5	TGTGCCAGCAGCTTTATCAGGGATGGCTACACCTTC	CASSFIRDGYTF
TRBJ1-1	once	NA	TRBV7-9	TGTGCCAGCAGGCCTCATTCCGGGAACACTGAAGCTTTCTTT	CASRPHSGNTEAFF
TRBJ1-1	NA	NA	TRBV5-1	TGCGCCAGCAGCTTGTATACAAGGAACACTGAAGCTTTCTTT	CASSLYTRNTEAFF
TRBJ2-7	NA	TRBD2	TRBV6-1	TGTGCCAGCAGCGGCGACTCTAGCGGGAGGGCCAGATTGACCTACGAGCAGTACTTC	CASSGDSSGRARLTYEQYF
TRBJ2-5	NA	NA	TRBV11-1	TGTGCCAGCAGCTTACCTAGGACTCAGGAGACCCAGTACTTC	CASSLPRTQETQYF
TRBJ1-4	NA	NA	TRBV30	TGTGCCTCACGGGAGTATGAAAAACTGTTTTTT	CASREYEKLFF
TRBJ2-1	NA	NA	TRBV12-3/TRBV12-4	TGTGTCAGCAGTTTCACAGGGCGGAATGAGCAGTTCTTC	CVSSFTGRNEQFF
TRBJ2-7	NA	NA	TRBV15	TGTGCCACCAGCAGAGGGGACGGTACTTACGAGCAGTACTTC	CATSRGDGTYEQYF
TRBJ2-7	few	NA	TRBV14	TGTGCCAGCAGCCCTCAGGCGAGAGTAGGGATTACGTTCTACGAGCAGTACTTC	CASSPQARVGITFYEQYF
TRBJ2-1	few	TRBD2	TRBV12-3/TRBV12-4	TGTGCCAGCAGTATCGGACTAGCGGGTAATGAGCAGTTCTTC	CASSIGLAGNEQFF
TRBJ1-5	NA	NA	TRBV6-6	TGTGCCAGCAGTAGGACGCGGGGTCGCAATCAGCCCCAGCATTTT	CASSRTRGRNQPQHF
TRBJ2-7	few	NA	TRBV20-1	TGCAGTGCCAGGCAGGGGCTCTCCTACGAGCAGTACTTC	CSARQGLSYEQYF
TRBJ2-3	NA	NA	TRBV14	TGTGCCAGCAGCCACATGGGGCGCACTAGCACAGATACGCAGTATTTT	CASSHMGRTSTDTQYF
TRBJ1-6	few	NA	TRBV12-3/TRBV12-4	TGTGCCACTCAAAGGGGTTCACCCCTCCACTTT	CATQRGSPLHF
TRBJ2-3	NA	TRBD2	TRBV7-6	TGTGCCAGCAGCTTGGGGCGGGGGGGCGGAGATACGCAGTATTTT	CASSLGRGGGDTQYF
TRBJ1-1	NA	TRBD1	TRBV20-1	TGCAGTGCTAGTCAGGGGGGGAACACTGAAGCTTTCTTT	CSASQGGNTEAFF
TRBJ2-1	few	TRBD2	TRBV4-2	TGTGCCAGCAGCCACCTAGCGGGAGGATACAATGAGCAGTTCTTC	CASSHLAGGYNEQFF
TRBJ2-7	few	NA	TRBV5-1	TGCGCCAGCAGCTTGGAGGGGGTACCTGCCTACGAGCAGTACTTC	CASSLEGVPAYEQYF
TRBJ2-7	NA	NA	TRBV3-1	TGTGCCAGCAGCCATATAAGGACCGTCAGCTACGAGCAGTACTTC	CASSHIRTVSYEQYF
TRBJ1-2	few	NA	TRBV12-3/TRBV12-4	TGTGCCAGCAGTGTCGACAGGCTCCGAGGCTACACCTTC	CASSVDRLRGYTF
TRBJ2-3	once	NA	TRBV7-2	TGTGCCAGCATCCGCGGGGCTAGCACAGATACGCAGTATTTT	CASIRGASTDTQYF
TRBJ2-5	few	NA	TRBV14	TGTGCCAGCAGCCAAGCCCTGAGAGAGACCCAGTACTTC	CASSQALRETQYF
TRBJ2-7	NA	TRBD2	TRBV9	TGTGCCAGCAGCGGACCGGGACTAGCGGGGGGGACCGAGCAGTACTTC	CASSGPGLAGGTEQYF